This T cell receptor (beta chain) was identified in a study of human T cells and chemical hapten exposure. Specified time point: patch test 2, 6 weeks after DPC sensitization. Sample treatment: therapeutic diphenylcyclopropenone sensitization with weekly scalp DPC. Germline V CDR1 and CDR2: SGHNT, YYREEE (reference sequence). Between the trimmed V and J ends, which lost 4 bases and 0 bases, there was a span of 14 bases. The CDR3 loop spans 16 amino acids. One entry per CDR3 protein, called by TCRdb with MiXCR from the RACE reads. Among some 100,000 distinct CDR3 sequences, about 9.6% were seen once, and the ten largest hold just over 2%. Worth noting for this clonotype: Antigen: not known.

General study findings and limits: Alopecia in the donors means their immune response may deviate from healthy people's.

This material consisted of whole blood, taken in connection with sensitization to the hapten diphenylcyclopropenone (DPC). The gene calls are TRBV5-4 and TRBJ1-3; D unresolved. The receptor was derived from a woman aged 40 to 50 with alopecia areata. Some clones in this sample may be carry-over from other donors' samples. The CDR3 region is CASSLGRPNSGNTIYF. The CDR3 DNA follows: TGTGCCAGCAGCCTAGGACGCCCCAACTCTGGAAACACCATATATTTT.